The sequence of this T cell receptor beta chain was determined in a study of vaccination and CD4 T cells after COVID-19. At the level of the study: Convalescent patients were SARS-CoV-2 positive by nasal swab PCR; nine or ten mild, one severe.

Researchers used the Oncomine TCR Beta short-read assay to sequence DNA from cultured CD4+ T cells. TCRdb reanalysed the PCR reads using MiXCR and keeps one entry per CDR3 protein. The data show about 17,000 distinct CDR3 sequences, around 45% seen once. The treatment denotes: roughly 10-day PBMC culture with coronavirus spike peptide pools or control peptides (ViraFEST assay). ViraFEST stimulated the growth of antigen-specific T cells using peptide pools and subsequently profiled their TCRs by sequencing. Comments on this clonotype: Its antigen is undetermined.

V shed 1 base and J shed 9 bases, with 14 bases lying between them. The CDR3 contains 14 residues. Germline values: CDR1 SGHNT, CDR2 YYREEE (reference sequence). The chain links TRBV5-4 to TRBJ2-1; either TRBD1 or TRBD2 may supply D (5 bases each). The sequences come from CD4+ T cells from blood, cultured in vitro, collected before SARS-CoV-2 vaccination. This TCR was sampled from a human donor who had recovered from COVID-19. The CDR3 loop reads CASSLTGPMGEQFF. In DNA, the CDR3 is TGTGCCAGCAGCTTGACGGGGCCTATGGGTGAGCAGTTCTTC.